What follows describes a single T cell receptor (beta chain). This may arise from a read error, as a much more abundant clone is one base away. Documented time point: patch test 2, 6 weeks after DPC sensitization. Regarding treatment: therapeutic diphenylcyclopropenone sensitization with weekly scalp DPC. This sample was taken from a study of human T cells and chemical hapten exposure. Via MiXCR, TCRdb re-called the RACE reads, giving one row per CDR3 protein. The data hold some 89,000 distinct CDR3 sequences, with approximately 10% observed a single time. The sample here was whole blood, taken in connection with sensitization to the hapten diphenylcyclopropenone (DPC). The sequence was collected from a woman under 40 with alopecia areata. Some clones in this sample may be carry-over from other donors' samples.

The CDR3, as DNA: TGTGCCAGCAGCTTGCAGCAGGCCAAAGCTATCTTT. This translates into CASSLQQAKAIF. The chain employs TRBV5-4 and TRBJ1-1; no firm D call. CDR1 and CDR2 (germline): SGHNT, YYREEE (reference sequence). The CDR3 is 12 residues long.